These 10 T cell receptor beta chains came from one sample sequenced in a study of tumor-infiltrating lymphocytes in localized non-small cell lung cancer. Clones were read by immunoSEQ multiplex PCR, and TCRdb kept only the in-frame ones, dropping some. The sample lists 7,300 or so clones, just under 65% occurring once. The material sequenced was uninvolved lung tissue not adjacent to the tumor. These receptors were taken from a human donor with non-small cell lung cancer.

Here the CDR3 reads CASSLNSRSSGNTIYF. CDR3 sequence (DNA): TGCGCCAGCAGCCTAAATTCGCGGAGCTCTGGAAACACCATATATTTT. The chain recombines TRBV5-1 with TRBJ1-3; D is unresolved. V was clipped by 4 bases and J by 0 bases, with 14 bases between them. Looked up from germline, CDR1 is SGHRS and CDR2 is YFSETQ. The CDR3 runs to 16 residues.

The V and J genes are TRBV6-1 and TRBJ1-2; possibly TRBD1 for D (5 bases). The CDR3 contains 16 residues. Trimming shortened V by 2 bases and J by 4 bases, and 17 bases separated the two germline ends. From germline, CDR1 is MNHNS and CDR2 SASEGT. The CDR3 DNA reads TGTGCCAGCAGTGAATTGGGGGAGGGCACTGGCTATGGCTACACCTTC. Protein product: CASSELGEGTGYGYTF.

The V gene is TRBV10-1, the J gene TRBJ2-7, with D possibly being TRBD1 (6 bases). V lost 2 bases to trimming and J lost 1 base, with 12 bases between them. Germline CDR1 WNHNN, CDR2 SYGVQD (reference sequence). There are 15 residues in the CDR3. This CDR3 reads CASSEGQTRSYEQYF. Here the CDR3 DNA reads TGCGCCAGCAGTGAGGGACAGACGAGATCCTACGAGCAGTACTTC.

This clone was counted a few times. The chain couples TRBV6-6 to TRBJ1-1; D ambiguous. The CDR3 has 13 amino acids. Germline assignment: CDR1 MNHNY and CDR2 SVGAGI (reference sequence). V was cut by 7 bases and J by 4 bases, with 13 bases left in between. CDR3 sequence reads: CASTKVIFTEAFF. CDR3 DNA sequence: TGTGCCAGCACCAAGGTGATATTCACTGAAGCTTTCTTT.

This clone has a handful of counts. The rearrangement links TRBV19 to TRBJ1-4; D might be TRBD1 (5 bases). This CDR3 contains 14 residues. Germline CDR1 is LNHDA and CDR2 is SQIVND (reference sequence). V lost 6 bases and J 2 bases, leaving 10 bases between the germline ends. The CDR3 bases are TGTGCCAGTAGGAGTTCAGGGACTAATGAAAAACTGTTTTTT. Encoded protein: CASRSSGTNEKLFF.

The CDR3 spells CASSLTGGQGDTQYF. CDR3 sequence (DNA): TGCGCCAGCAGCTTGACGGGGGGGCAGGGAGATACGCAGTATTTT. The chain is built from TRBV5-1 and TRBJ2-3; 8 bases are a match to TRBD2. The CDR3 has 15 residues. From germline, CDR1 is SGHRS and CDR2 YFSETQ. V was clipped by 1 base and J by 5 bases; unmatched bases: 6.

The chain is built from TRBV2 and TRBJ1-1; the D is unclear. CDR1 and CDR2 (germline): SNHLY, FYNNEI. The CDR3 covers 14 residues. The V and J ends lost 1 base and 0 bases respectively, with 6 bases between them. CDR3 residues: CASSEEGMNTEAFF. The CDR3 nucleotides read TGTGCCAGCAGTGAAGAGGGTATGAACACTGAAGCTTTCTTT.

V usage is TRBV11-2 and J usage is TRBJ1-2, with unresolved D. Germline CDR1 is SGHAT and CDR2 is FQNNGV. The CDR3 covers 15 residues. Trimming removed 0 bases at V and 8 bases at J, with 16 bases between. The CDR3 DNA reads TGTGCCAGCAGCTTAGACGGCCCTACGAGAGGCGGCTACACCTTC. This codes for CASSLDGPTRGGYTF. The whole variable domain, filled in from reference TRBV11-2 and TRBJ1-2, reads EAGVAQSPRYKIIEKRQSVAFWCNPISGHATLYWYQQILGQGPKLLIQFQNNGVVDDSQLPKDRFSAERLKGVDSTLKIQPAKLEDSAVYLCASSLDGPTRGGYTFGSGTRLTVV.

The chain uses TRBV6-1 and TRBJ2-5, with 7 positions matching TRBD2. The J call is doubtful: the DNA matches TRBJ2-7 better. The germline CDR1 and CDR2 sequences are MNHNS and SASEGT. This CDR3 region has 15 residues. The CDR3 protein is CASSELGGGPFEQYF. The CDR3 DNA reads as TGTGCCAGCAGTGAACTGGGGGGGGGACCGTTCGAGCAGTACTTC.

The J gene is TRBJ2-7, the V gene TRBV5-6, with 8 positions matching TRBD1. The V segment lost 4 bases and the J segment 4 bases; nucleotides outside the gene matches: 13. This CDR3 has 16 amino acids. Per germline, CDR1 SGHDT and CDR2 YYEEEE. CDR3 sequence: CASSTAGTGLMYEQYF. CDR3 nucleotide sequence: TGTGCCAGCAGCACCGCCGGGACAGGTTTAATGTACGAGCAGTACTTC.